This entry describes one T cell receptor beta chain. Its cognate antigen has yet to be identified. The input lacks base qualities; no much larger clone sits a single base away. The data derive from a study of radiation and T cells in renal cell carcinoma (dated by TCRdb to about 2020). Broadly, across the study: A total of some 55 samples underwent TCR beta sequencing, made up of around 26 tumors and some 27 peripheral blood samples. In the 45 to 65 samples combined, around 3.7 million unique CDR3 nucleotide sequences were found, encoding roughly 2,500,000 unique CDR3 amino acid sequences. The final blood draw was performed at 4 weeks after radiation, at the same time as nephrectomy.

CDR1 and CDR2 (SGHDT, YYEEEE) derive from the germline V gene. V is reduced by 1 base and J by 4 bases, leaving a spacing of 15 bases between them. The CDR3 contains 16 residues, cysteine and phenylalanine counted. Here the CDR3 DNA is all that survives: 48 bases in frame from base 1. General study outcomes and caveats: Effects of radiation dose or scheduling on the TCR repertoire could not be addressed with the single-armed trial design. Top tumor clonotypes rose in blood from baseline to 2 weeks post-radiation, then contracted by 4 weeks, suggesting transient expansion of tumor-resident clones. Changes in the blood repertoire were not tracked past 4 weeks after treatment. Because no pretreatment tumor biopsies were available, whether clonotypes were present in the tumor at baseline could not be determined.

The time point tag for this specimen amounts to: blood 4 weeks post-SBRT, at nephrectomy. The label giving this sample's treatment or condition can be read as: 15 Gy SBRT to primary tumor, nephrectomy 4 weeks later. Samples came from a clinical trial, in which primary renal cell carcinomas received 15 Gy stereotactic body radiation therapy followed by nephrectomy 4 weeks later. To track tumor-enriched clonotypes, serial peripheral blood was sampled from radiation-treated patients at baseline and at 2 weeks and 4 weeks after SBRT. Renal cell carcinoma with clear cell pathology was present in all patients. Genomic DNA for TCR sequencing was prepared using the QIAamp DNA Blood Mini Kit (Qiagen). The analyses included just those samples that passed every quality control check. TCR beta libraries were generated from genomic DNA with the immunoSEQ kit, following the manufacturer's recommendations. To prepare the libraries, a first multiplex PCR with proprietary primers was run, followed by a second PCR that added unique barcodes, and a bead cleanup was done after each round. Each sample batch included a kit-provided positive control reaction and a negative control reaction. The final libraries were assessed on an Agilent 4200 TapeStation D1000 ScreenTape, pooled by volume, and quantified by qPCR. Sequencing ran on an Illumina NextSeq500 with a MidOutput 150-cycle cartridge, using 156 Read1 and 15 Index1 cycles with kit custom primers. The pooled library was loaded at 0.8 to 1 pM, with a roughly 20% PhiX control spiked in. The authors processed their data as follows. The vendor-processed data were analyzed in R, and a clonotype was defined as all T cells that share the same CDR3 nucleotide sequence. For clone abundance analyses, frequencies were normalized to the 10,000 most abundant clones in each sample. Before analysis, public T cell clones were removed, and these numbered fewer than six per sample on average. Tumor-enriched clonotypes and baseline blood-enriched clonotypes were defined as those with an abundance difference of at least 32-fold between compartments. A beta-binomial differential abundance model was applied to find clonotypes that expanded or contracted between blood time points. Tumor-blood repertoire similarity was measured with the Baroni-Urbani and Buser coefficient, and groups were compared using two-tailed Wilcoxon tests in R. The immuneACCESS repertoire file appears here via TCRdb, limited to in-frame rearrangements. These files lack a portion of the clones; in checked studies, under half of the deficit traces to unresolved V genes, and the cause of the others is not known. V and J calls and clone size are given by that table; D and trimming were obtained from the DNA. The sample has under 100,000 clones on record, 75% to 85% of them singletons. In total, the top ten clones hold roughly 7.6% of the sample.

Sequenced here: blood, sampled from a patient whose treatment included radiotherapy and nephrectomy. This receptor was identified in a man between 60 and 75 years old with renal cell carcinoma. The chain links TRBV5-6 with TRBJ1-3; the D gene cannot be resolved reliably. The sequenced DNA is TGTGCCAGCAGCTTGACGGGAGGCTACGAAGGAAACACCATATATTTT. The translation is CASSLTGGYEGNTIYF.